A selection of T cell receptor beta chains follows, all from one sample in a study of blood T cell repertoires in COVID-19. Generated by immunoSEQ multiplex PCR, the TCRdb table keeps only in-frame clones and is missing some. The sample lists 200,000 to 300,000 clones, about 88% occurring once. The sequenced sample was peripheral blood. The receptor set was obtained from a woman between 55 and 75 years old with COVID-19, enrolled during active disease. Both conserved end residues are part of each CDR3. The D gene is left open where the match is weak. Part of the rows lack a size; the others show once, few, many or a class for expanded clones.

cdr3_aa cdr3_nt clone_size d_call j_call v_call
CASSPRGTVGYGYTF TGTGCCAGCTCACCCCGAGGGACAGTCGGCTATGGCTACACCTTC . TRBD1 TRBJ1-2 TRBV18
CASQGALGNTIYF TGTGCCAGCCAGGGGGCTCTCGGAAACACCATATATTTT . TRBD1 TRBJ1-3 TRBV28
CATLSTPRGYTF TGTGCCACCCTTAGTACGCCGCGTGGCTACACCTTC . . TRBJ1-2 TRBV19
CASSSLTSGRYTGELFF TGCGCCAGCAGCTCTCTGACTAGCGGGAGGTACACCGGGGAGCTGTTTTTT . TRBD2 TRBJ2-2 TRBV5-1
CASSQPRSVYEQYF TGCGCCAGCAGTCAGCCCAGGTCTGTTTACGAGCAGTACTTC . . TRBJ2-7 TRBV23-1
CASSLYLGQGSPLHF TGTGCCAGCAGTTTGTATCTGGGACAAGGATCACCCCTCCACTTT . . TRBJ1-6 TRBV27
CSVAGTDFQETQYF TGCAGCGTTGCCGGGACAGACTTTCAAGAGACCCAGTACTTC . TRBD1 TRBJ2-5 TRBV29-1
CASSVGSSGLGTQYF TGTGCCAGCAGCGTAGGCTCTAGCGGGTTGGGGACCCAGTACTTC . TRBD2 TRBJ2-5 TRBV9
CASSTGGPGAEAFF TGTGCCAGCAGCACCGGGGGGCCGGGCGCTGAAGCTTTCTTT . . TRBJ1-1 TRBV13
CASSPQDRGPSGNTIYF TGTGCCAGCAGCCCGCAGGACAGGGGACCCTCTGGAAACACCATATATTTT . TRBD1 TRBJ1-3 TRBV7-9
CASSLLRRSNQPQHF TGTGCCAGCAGTTTATTACGCAGGAGCAATCAGCCCCAGCATTTT . . TRBJ1-5 TRBV28
CAISEVEGRSEQYF TGTGCCATCAGTGAGGTGGAGGGGAGAAGCGAGCAGTACTTC . . TRBJ2-7 TRBV10-3
CATSRTWTGGNNSPLHF TGTGCCACCAGCAGAACCTGGACAGGGGGAAATAATTCACCCCTCCACTTT . TRBD1 TRBJ1-6 TRBV15
CASSMCPKVEQGILREKNIQYF TGTGCCAGTAGTATGTGTCCGAAGGTGGAACAGGGGATTTTGAGGGAGAAAAACATTCAGTACTTC . TRBD1 TRBJ2-4 TRBV19
CSASRQGVTEAFF TGCAGTGCTAGTAGGCAGGGGGTGACTGAAGCTTTCTTT . TRBD1 TRBJ1-1 TRBV20-1
CASTSTGRGYNEQFF TGTGCCAGTACTTCTACAGGGAGAGGTTACAATGAGCAGTTCTTC . . TRBJ2-1 TRBV19
CASSPLKTGGGSDTQYF TGCGCCAGCAGCCCATTAAAAACAGGGGGCGGTTCAGATACGCAGTATTTT . TRBD1 TRBJ2-3 TRBV5-1
CASSLEGQGAYGYTF TGTGCCAGCAGCTTGGAGGGACAGGGGGCTTATGGCTACACCTTC few TRBD1 TRBJ1-2 TRBV5-6
CASSQDLVGTVYGYTF TGCGCCAGCAGCCAAGATCTCGTCGGGACAGTCTATGGCTACACCTTC . TRBD1 TRBJ1-2 TRBV4-1
CASSTGTGYEQYF TGTGCCAGCAGTACCGGGACAGGATACGAGCAGTACTTC . . TRBJ2-7 TRBV21-1